What follows are 9 T cell receptor beta chains derived from one specimen sequenced in a study of T cell repertoires in cytomegalovirus infection. TCRdb redid the calling of the reads with MiXCR, one entry per CDR3 protein. The sample has about 260,000 distinct CDR3 sequences; approximately 13% are singletons. The sequencing input was PBMCs. The source of these receptors is a human donor in good health (CMV status not recorded). Some clones in this sample may be carry-over from other donors' samples.

This CDR3 reads CASSLGLAGQNIQYF. Here the CDR3 DNA reads TGTGCCAGCAGCCTGGGACTAGCGGGACAAAACATTCAGTACTTC. The rearrangement uses TRBV4-2 and TRBJ2-4; TRBD2 matches 13 bases. The ends lost 4 bases at V and 5 bases at J; junction bases unmatched: 2. CDR1 is LGHNA, CDR2 YNFKEQ, per germline. CDR3 length: 15 residues.

DNA for the CDR3: TGCGCCAGCAGCCAGGAGAGTAATTCACCCCTCCACTTT. Encoded protein: CASSQESNSPLHF. The rearrangement links TRBV4-1 to TRBJ1-6; no definite D call. Germline V gives CDR1 MGHRA, CDR2 YSYEKL. Deletions cut 3 bases from V and 6 bases from J, with 6 bases between. The CDR3 is made up of 13 amino acids.

In its sample, this clonotype was seen a few times. The chain combines TRBV3-1 with TRBJ1-1; D is undetermined. CDR3 length: 14 residues. CDR1 and CDR2 (germline): LGHDT, YNNKEL (reference sequence). V gave up 2 bases and J gave up 1 base, with 8 bases separating them. DNA for the CDR3: TGTGCCAGCAGCCAAATGACACAGAACACTGAAGCTTTCTTT. Its protein is CASSQMTQNTEAFF.

The chain joins TRBV20-1 to TRBJ2-3, with D possibly matching TRBD2 (7 bases). V was clipped by 6 bases and J by 2 bases, with 15 bases between them. This CDR3 has 14 amino acids. Germline CDR1 is DFQATT and CDR2 is SNEGSKA (reference sequence). The CDR3 nucleotides are TGCAGTGCCACAAGGGGGGGGCTCACAGATACGCAGTATTTT. It codes for CSATRGGLTDTQYF.

This clonotype turned up a few times. This chain links TRBV11-2 with TRBJ1-2, with TRBD1 matching over 8 bases. With V trimmed by 5 bases and J by 4 bases, 12 bases remained unmatched. CDR1 and CDR2 from the germline V gene are SGHAT and FQNNGV. CDR3 length: 16 residues. The CDR3 here is CASSKQAGTGFYGYTF. CDR3 nucleotides: TGTGCCAGCAGCAAGCAAGCCGGGACAGGCTTCTATGGCTACACCTTC.

This clonotype appeared a few times. A read error may account for a junction end that differs from germline. The chain combines TRBV6-2 or TRBV6-3 with TRBJ2-5; TRBD2 matches at 8 bases. The CDR3 has 12 residues. The germline gives CDR1 MNHEY, CDR2 SVGEGT. This chain's CDR3 is CASSYGSGALHF. The DNA of the CDR3 is TGTGCCAGCAGTTACGGTAGCGGGGCTCTGCACTTC.

This clonotype was picked up many times. J is TRBJ1-2 and V is TRBV7-6, with D tentatively TRBD1 (6 bases). The CDR3 sequence is 18 residues long. V was cut by 2 bases and J by 0 bases, with 19 bases left in between. The germline V gene encodes CDR1 SGHVS and CDR2 FNYEAQ. DNA for the CDR3: TGTGCCAGCAGCTTACTCCCGGGACACCAGTTAGCTAACTATGGCTACACCTTC. This sequence encodes CASSLLPGHQLANYGYTF.

This clonotype was seen many times. The chain combines TRBV9 with TRBJ2-1; D gene uncertain. V was pared by 0 bases and J by 0 bases, with 7 bases between. Germline CDR1 is SGDLS and CDR2 is YYNGEE. This CDR3 contains 15 residues. CDR3 region: CASSVGPSSYNEQFF. For the CDR3, the DNA is TGTGCCAGCAGCGTAGGACCTAGCTCCTACAATGAGCAGTTCTTC.

This clonotype was detected ten times or more. The chain has TRBV28 and TRBJ2-1, with D perhaps matching TRBD2 (5 bases). This CDR3 is built from 15 residues. Trimming removed 4 bases from V and 5 bases from J, with 15 bases in between. Germline V gives CDR1 MDHEN, CDR2 SYDVKM. The CDR3 region has the DNA TGTGCCAGCAGTTCCGTCGAGGGCGGACACAATGAGCAGTTCTTC. This encodes CASSSVEGGHNEQFF.